This entry describes one T cell receptor beta chain. The authors' processing: The authors estimated nucleated cell counts from reference gene primer amplification. Method: immunoSEQ multiplex PCR; TCRdb's copy keeps in-frame clones and lacks some. V and J calls and clone size come straight from that table; D and trimming were deduced from the DNA. The sample shows fewer than 110,000 clones, roughly nine tenths of them seen only once. The sample belongs to a study of blood T cell repertoires in COVID-19. Across the whole study: The study drew acute and convalescent COVID-19 samples from the United States, Italy and Spain. PBMCs, B-cell-depleted T cells, or T cells were the source of the cDNA or gDNA that made up the material.

There are 13 residues in the CDR3. V gave up 6 bases and J gave up 3 bases; unmatched junction bases: 2. Germline V gene sequence: CDR1 MDHEN, CDR2 SYDVKM. This TCR derives from a man in his fifties or sixties with acute or convalescent COVID-19. Sequenced input: peripheral blood. The rearrangement joins TRBV28 to TRBJ2-4, with 7 bases aligning to TRBD2. The DNA of the CDR3 is TGTGCCAGCAGCGGGGGGAGCAAAAACATTCAGTACTTC. Translated: CASSGGSKNIQYF.